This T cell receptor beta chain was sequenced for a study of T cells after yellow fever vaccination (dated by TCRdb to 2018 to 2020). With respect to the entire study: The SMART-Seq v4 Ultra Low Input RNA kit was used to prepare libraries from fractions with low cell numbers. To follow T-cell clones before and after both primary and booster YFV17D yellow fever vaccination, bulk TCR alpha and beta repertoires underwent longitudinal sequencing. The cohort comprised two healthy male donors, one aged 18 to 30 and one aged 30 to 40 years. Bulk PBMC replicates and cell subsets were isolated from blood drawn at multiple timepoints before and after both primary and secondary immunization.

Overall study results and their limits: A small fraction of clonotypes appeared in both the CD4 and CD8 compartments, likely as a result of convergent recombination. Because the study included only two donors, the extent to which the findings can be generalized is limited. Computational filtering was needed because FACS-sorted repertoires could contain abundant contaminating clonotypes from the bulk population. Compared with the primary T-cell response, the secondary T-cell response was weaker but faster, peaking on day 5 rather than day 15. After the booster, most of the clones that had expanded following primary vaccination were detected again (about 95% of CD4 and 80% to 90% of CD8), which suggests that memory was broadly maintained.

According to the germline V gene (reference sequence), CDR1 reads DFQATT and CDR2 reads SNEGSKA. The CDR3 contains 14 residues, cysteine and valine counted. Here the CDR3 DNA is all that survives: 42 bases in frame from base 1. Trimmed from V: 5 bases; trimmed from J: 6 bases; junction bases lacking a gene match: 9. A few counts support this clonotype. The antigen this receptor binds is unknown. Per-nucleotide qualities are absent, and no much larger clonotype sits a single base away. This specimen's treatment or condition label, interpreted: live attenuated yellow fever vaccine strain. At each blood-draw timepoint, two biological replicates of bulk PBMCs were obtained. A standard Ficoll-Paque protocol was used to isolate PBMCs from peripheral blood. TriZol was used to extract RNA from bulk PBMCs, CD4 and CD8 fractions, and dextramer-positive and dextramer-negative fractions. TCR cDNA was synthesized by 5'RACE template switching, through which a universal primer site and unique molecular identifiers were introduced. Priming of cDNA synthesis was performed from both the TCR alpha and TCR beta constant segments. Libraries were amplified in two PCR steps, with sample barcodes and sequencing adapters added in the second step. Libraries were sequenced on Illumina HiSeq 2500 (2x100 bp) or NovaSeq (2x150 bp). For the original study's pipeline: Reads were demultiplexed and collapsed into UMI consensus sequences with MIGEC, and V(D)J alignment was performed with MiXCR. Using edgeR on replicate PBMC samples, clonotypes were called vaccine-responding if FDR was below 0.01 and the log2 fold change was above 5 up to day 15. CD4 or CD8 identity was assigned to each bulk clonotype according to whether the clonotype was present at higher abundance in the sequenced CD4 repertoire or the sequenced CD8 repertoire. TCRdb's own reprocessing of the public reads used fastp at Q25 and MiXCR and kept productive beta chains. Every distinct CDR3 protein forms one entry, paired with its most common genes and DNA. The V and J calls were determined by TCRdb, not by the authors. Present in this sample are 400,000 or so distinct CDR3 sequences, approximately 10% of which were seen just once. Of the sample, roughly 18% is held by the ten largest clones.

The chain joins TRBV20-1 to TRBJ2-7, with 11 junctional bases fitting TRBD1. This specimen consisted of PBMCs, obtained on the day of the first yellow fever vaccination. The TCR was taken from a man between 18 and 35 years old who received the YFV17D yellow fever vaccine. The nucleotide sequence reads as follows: TGCAGTGCTCGACAGGGACAGGGGGTAATCGAGCAGTACGTC. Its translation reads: CSARQGQGVIEQYV.